The 20 T cell receptor beta chains reported below all come from one sample, sequenced in a study of blood T cell repertoires in COVID-19. Using immunoSEQ multiplex PCR, the repertoire was profiled, and TCRdb retains in-frame clones only, with some absent. The sample lists about 300,000 clones, around 88% seen once, with 1.5% to 2% in the top ten. What was sequenced was peripheral blood. The receptors stem from a woman in her thirties with COVID-19, enrolled during active disease.

The chain is built from TRBV18 and TRBJ1-1; weak D call: TRBD1 (5 bases). The V end lost 3 bases, the J end lost 1 base, and 15 bases lay between the germline ends. The CDR3 length is 16 residues. Germline loops: CDR1 KGHSH, CDR2 LQKENI. The CDR3, as DNA: TGTGCCAGCTCACCCGAGATTTCTACAGGGAACACTGAAGCTTTCTTT. Encoded protein: CASSPEISTGNTEAFF.

V is TRBV11-3 and J is TRBJ2-2, with D perhaps TRBD1 (5 bases). Trimming left V 5 bases short and J 4 bases short, with 8 bases between. The germline V gene has CDR1 SGHNT and CDR2 YENEEA. The CDR3 runs to 13 residues. CDR3 amino acids: CASSRQFTGELFF. Here the CDR3 DNA reads TGTGCCAGCAGCCGACAGTTCACCGGGGAGCTGTTTTTT.

The J gene is TRBJ1-1, the V gene TRBV6-5; D unresolved. The V end lost 6 bases, the J end lost 10 bases, and 18 bases lay between the germline ends. This CDR3 spans 13 amino acids. Germline CDR1 reads MNHEY; CDR2 reads SVGAGI. In DNA, the CDR3 is TGTGCCAGCAGCCTAAAGCTCGGGAGGGCAGCTTTCTTT. It codes for CASSLKLGRAAFF.

The chain uses TRBV19 and TRBJ2-2; D possibly corresponds to TRBD2 (7 bases). Germline CDR1 reads LNHDA; CDR2 reads SQIVND (reference sequence). Trimming pared 8 bases from V and 7 bases from J, leaving 20 bases between. The CDR3 has 15 residues. CDR3 DNA sequence: TGTGCCAGTTCATACGAGGGGGGGACTCTCGGGGAGCTGTTTTTT. It specifies CASSYEGGTLGELFF.

The rearrangement joins TRBV7-6 to TRBJ2-3, with 9 bases fitting TRBD2. From germline, CDR1 is SGHVS and CDR2 FNYEAQ. The CDR3 runs 16 residues. J gave up 2 bases and V 1 base, and 4 bases lay outside the gene matches. CDR3 coding DNA: TGTGCCAGCAGCTTAGGTCCTAGCGGGACCACAGATACGCAGTATTTT. Translating it yields CASSLGPSGTTDTQYF.

The chain links TRBV6-5 to TRBJ1-1, with D perhaps matching TRBD1 (6 bases). V lost 9 bases and J 5 bases, leaving 13 bases between the germline ends. In germline, CDR1 is MNHEY, CDR2 SVGAGI. The CDR3 extends over 12 amino acids. The CDR3 region is CASLTRGTEAFF. The CDR3 bases are TGTGCCAGTCTTACCAGGGGAACTGAAGCTTTCTTT.

This clone was seen only once. This sequence joins TRBV6-5 and TRBJ2-7; D is uncertain. This CDR3 is built from 15 residues. The germline CDR1 and CDR2 sequences are MNHEY and SVGAGI. V was pared by 5 bases and J by 0 bases, with 14 bases between. CDR3 in amino acids: CASSPRSGASYEQYF. CDR3 nucleotide sequence: TGTGCCAGCAGTCCTCGTAGTGGAGCCTCCTACGAGCAGTACTTC.

A remark on this clone: This may arise from a read error, as a much more abundant clone is one base away. The CDR3: CASSQGTYGYTF. CDR3 DNA sequence: TGTGCCAGCAGCCAGGGCACCTATGGCTACACCTTC. The chain is built from TRBV6-5 and TRBJ1-2; D is possibly TRBD1 (5 bases). CDR1 MNHEY and CDR2 SVGAGI come from the germline V gene. The V and J ends lost 6 bases and 4 bases respectively, with 9 bases between them. The CDR3 has 12 amino acids.

This chain's CDR3 is CASSGQGLNSPLHF. The CDR3, as DNA: TGTGCCAGCAGCGGACAGGGTCTTAATTCACCCCTCCACTTT. This sequence joins TRBV27 and TRBJ1-6, with TRBD1 matching over 8 bases. The ends lost 6 bases at V and 6 bases at J; junction bases unmatched: 4. Germline CDR1 MNHEY, CDR2 SMNVEV (reference sequence). CDR3 length: 14 amino acids.

V usage is TRBV11-2 and J usage is TRBJ1-5; 8 nucleotides agree with TRBD1. This CDR3 is built from 17 residues. J was trimmed by 6 bases and V by 0 bases; bases with no gene match: 10. Per the germline V gene, CDR1 is SGHAT and CDR2 is FQNNGV. The CDR3, as DNA: TGTGCCAGCAGCTTAGACGGGCGGGGACAGGCGGTTCAGCCCCAGCATTTT. As protein: CASSLDGRGQAVQPQHF.

This rearrangement joins TRBV5-5 to TRBJ2-1; D is possibly TRBD1 (5 bases). V shed 4 bases and J shed 0 bases, with 11 bases lying between them. This CDR3 spans 15 amino acids. Germline V gene data show CDR1 as SGHKS and CDR2 as YYEKEE (reference sequence). The DNA of the CDR3 is TGTGCCAGCAGCCCGACAGCGAGCTCCTACAATGAGCAGTTCTTC. Its protein product is CASSPTASSYNEQFF.

This clone turned up a few times. CDR3 amino acids: CASSPVSKEGLGYTF. Written as DNA, the CDR3 is TGTGCCAGCAGCCCGGTTAGTAAGGAGGGACTTGGCTACACCTTC. This chain links TRBV7-2 with TRBJ1-2; possibly TRBD1 for D (5 bases). CDR3 size: 15 residues. Germline CDR1 and CDR2: SGHTA and FQGNSA. Trimming removed 5 bases at V and 7 bases at J, with 20 bases between.

This clone was counted once. The J gene is TRBJ2-1, the V gene TRBV5-6, with TRBD2 matching 13 bases. V lost 4 bases to trimming and J lost 0 bases; unmatched junction nucleotides: 7. CDR1 SGHDT and CDR2 YYEEEE come from the germline V gene. CDR3 size: 18 residues. CDR3 sequence reads: CASSPGLAGFSSYNEQFF. The CDR3 region has the DNA TGTGCCAGCAGCCCGGGACTAGCGGGGTTCAGCTCCTACAATGAGCAGTTCTTC.

The genes are TRBV5-8 and TRBJ1-1; TRBD1 agrees at 7 bases. The CDR3 has 15 residues. J was trimmed by 1 base and V by 4 bases; bases with no gene match: 7. Germline V gives CDR1 SGHTS, CDR2 YDEGEE. The CDR3 reads CASSVWDSRNTEAFF. CDR3 DNA: TGTGCCAGCAGCGTTTGGGACAGCAGGAACACTGAAGCTTTCTTT.

J is TRBJ1-5 and V is TRBV28; D is ambiguous. CDR3 length equals 14 residues. Per germline, CDR1 MDHEN and CDR2 SYDVKM. Trimming removed 4 bases at V and 5 bases at J, with 12 bases between. In DNA, the CDR3 is TGTGCCAGCAGTTCCCCACAGTACGATCAGCCCCAGCATTTT. It translates to CASSSPQYDQPQHF.

The CDR3 nucleotides are TGTGCCAGTAGTATGGACAGGGATCAGCCCCAGCATTTT. Its protein is CASSMDRDQPQHF. The rearrangement uses TRBV19 and TRBJ1-5, with 8 bases lining up with TRBD1. Germline V gene lookup returns CDR1 LNHDA and CDR2 SQIVND (reference sequence). The CDR3 extends over 13 amino acids. The junction had 0 bases not matched to a gene; V was cut back by 3 bases and J by 5 bases. Full variable domain (missing parts from reference TRBV19 and TRBJ1-5): DGGITQSPKYLFRKEGQNVTLSCEQNLNHDAMYWYRQDPGQGLRLIYYSQIVNDFQKGDIAEGYSVSREKKESFPLTVTSAQKNPTAFYLCASSMDRDQPQHFGDGTRLSIL.

This sequence joins TRBV7-9 and TRBJ1-6; TRBD1 agrees at 7 bases. V was clipped by 5 bases and J by 7 bases; unmatched bases: 11. Germline V gives CDR1 SEHNR, CDR2 FQNEAQ (reference sequence). The CDR3 has 16 amino acids. DNA of the CDR3: TGTGCCAGCAGCCCGGGGAAGGGACAGAGGAATTCACCCCTCCACTTT. Encoded protein: CASSPGKGQRNSPLHF.

The chain has TRBV4-2 and TRBJ1-3; 7 bases fit TRBD1. Germline CDR1 is LGHNA and CDR2 is YNFKEQ. The CDR3 consists of 15 residues. J was trimmed by 1 base and V by 4 bases; bases with no gene match: 4. The CDR3 DNA sequence: TGTGCCAGCAGCCGACAGGGTGAATCTGGAAACACCATATATTTT. Its protein product is CASSRQGESGNTIYF.

This chain joins TRBV2 and TRBJ2-7, with D possibly being TRBD1 (5 bases). Germline V gene sequence: CDR1 SNHLY, CDR2 FYNNEI. The CDR3 has 12 residues. V was shortened by 6 bases and J by 0 bases, with 6 bases between the two germline ends. CDR3 sequence reads: CASRDSSYEQYV. In DNA form, the CDR3 reads TGTGCCAGCAGAGACAGCTCCTACGAGCAGTACGTC.

On this clone itself: Other DNA sequences of this sample code for an identical CDR3. J is TRBJ1-1 and V is TRBV13; 7 bases fit TRBD1. The V and J ends lost 1 base and 2 bases, in that order; junction bases with no gene match: 1. This CDR3 spans 14 amino acids. The germline gives CDR1 PRHDT, CDR2 FYEKMQ (reference sequence). The CDR3, as DNA: TGTGCCAGCAGCTTAGAGGGGGCAAACACTGAAGCTTTCTTT. It specifies CASSLEGANTEAFF.